These 10 T cell receptor beta chains were sequenced from one sample in a study of OX40 agonist ivuxolimab in advanced cancers. The protocol was immunoSEQ multiplex PCR, while the TCRdb copy is restricted to in-frame clones and leaves out a portion. The repertoire includes 14,000 or so clones, approximately 77% of them detected once, and 35% to 40% sits in the top ten. Material: CD4+ or CD8+ T cells sorted from blood, obtained in a trial of the OX40 agonist ivuxolimab. These receptor sequences come from an adult with an advanced solid tumor such as melanoma, head and neck, liver or kidney cancer.

The chain combines TRBV5-4 with TRBJ2-2, with TRBD1 as a possible D gene (6 bases). V gave up 3 bases and J gave up 1 base, with 10 bases separating them. The CDR3 loop spans 15 amino acids. Germline values: CDR1 SGHNT, CDR2 YYREEE (reference sequence). The CDR3 region is CASSYGQKNTGELFF. Here the CDR3 DNA reads TGTGCCAGCAGCTATGGACAGAAGAACACCGGGGAGCTGTTTTTT.

V is TRBV27 and J is TRBJ2-1; 8 bases match TRBD1. With 3 bases clipped from V and 8 bases from J, the junction kept 6 bases outside the gene matches. The CDR3 extends over 14 amino acids. The germline CDR1 and CDR2 sequences are MNHEY and SMNVEV (reference sequence). This CDR3 reads CASSFGQGGYEQFF. In nucleotides, the CDR3 is TGTGCCAGCAGTTTTGGACAGGGTGGGTATGAGCAGTTCTTC.

This clone is medium-sized by share. At one boundary the junction diverges from the germline segment, which might be a read error. This chain connects TRBV2 to TRBJ2-7; D gene ambiguous. The CDR3 is 12 residues long. CDR1 is SNHLY, CDR2 FYNNEI, per germline. CDR3 residues: CASSEAQEHSWF. The CDR3 DNA reads as TGTGCCAGCAGTGAAGCGCAAGAGCACAGTTGGTTC. The entire variable domain, with the rest obtained from reference TRBV2 and TRBJ2-7, is as follows: EPEVTQTPSHQVTQMGQEVILRCVPISNHLYFYWYRQILGQKVEFLVSFYNNEISEKSEIFDDQFSVERPDGSNFTLKIRSTKLEDSAMYFCASSEAQEHSWFGPGTRLTVT.

This clone was counted between two and nine times. The CDR3 coding sequence is TGTGCCAGCACGAAGCGGGAGGAGGGAGGCGGGACCAACGTCCTGACTTTC. Translating it yields CASTKREEGGGTNVLTF. The chain links TRBV28 to TRBJ2-6, with 9 bases matching TRBD2. Germline CDR1 and CDR2: MDHEN and SYDVKM. V dropped 7 bases and J dropped 8; count of bases not matched to a gene: 15. CDR3 length: 17 residues.

This clone was recorded only once. The chain uses TRBV2 and TRBJ2-5; 15 nucleotides match TRBD2. With V trimmed by 2 bases and J by 1 base, 5 bases remained unmatched. The CDR3 covers 18 residues. Per the germline V gene, CDR1 is SNHLY and CDR2 is FYNNEI. CDR3 DNA: TGTGCCAGCAGTGAATGGACTAGCGGGGGGGCCGTCCAAGAGACCCAGTACTTC. Protein product: CASSEWTSGGAVQETQYF.

V is TRBV29-1 and J is TRBJ1-1, with unresolved D. CDR1 and CDR2 from the germline V gene are SQVTM and ANQGSEA. The germline V and J ends were trimmed by 5 bases and 2 bases, with 12 bases remaining between them. The CDR3 runs 13 residues. The CDR3 DNA reads as TGCAGCGTTTGGGCGGCAGCCAACACTGAAGCTTTCTTT. Amino acids: CSVWAAANTEAFF.

This rearrangement joins TRBV27 to TRBJ2-7; 7 bases are shared with TRBD1. Germline values: CDR1 MNHEY, CDR2 SMNVEV (reference sequence). J gave up 3 bases and V 0 bases, and 8 bases lay outside the gene matches. This CDR3 comprises 16 residues. CDR3 DNA sequence: TGTGCCAGCAGTTTATCGTGGACAGGTGGCATCTACGAGCAGTACTTC. As protein: CASSLSWTGGIYEQYF.

This clone was recorded only once. This chain links TRBV4-1 with TRBJ1-1, with D possibly matching TRBD1 (5 bases). With 0 bases removed from V and 0 bases from J, the gap between germline ends came to 8 bases. The CDR3 totals 15 residues. The germline CDR1 and CDR2 sequences are MGHRA and YSYEKL. Here the CDR3 DNA reads TGCGCCAGCAGCCAAGAAGGGGCTATGAACACTGAAGCTTTCTTT. As protein: CASSQEGAMNTEAFF.

This clone was found once. J is TRBJ2-7 and V is TRBV7-6, with D possibly being TRBD1 (6 bases). Deletions cut 7 bases from V and 0 bases from J, with 19 bases between. The V gene's germline CDR1 is SGHVS and CDR2 FNYEAQ. The CDR3 totals 16 residues. CDR3 nucleotide sequence: TGTGCCAGCATGGAGGTTCCGGGACAAAGCTCCTACGAGCAGTACTTC. Its protein is CASMEVPGQSSYEQYF.

In nucleotides, the CDR3 is TGTGCCAGCAGCTTATTAGTAGGGACTCGCTACGAGCAGTACTTC. It translates to CASSLLVGTRYEQYF. The rearrangement joins TRBV7-2 to TRBJ2-7; tentatively, D is TRBD2 (6 bases). Germline V lookup: CDR1 SGHTA, CDR2 FQGNSA. Between the trimmed V and J ends, which lost 2 bases and 3 bases, there was a span of 14 bases. CDR3 size: 15 residues.